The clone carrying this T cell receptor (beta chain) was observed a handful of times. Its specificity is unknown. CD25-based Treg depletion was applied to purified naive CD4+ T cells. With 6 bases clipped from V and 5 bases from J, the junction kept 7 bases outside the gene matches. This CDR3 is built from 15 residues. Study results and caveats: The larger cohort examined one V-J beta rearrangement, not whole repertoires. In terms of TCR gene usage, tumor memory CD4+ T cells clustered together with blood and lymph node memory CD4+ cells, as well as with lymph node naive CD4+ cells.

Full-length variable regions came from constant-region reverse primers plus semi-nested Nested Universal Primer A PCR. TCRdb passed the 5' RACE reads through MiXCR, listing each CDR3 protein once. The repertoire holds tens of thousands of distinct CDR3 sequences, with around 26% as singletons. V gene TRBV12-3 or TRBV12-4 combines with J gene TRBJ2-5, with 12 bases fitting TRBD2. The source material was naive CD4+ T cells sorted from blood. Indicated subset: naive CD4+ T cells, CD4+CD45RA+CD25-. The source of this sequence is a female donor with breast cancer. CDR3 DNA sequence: TGTGCCAGCAGCCTAGCGGGGGGGCTTCGGGAGACCCAGTACTTC. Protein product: CASSLAGGLRETQYF.